This note documents a single TCR beta chain sequence. The data stem from a study of blood T cell repertoires in COVID-19. Study-wide background: The origin of the acute and convalescent COVID-19 samples was the United States, Italy and Spain.

As processed by the authors: Amplification of reference gene primers provided the estimated nucleated cell counts. The data were produced by immunoSEQ multiplex PCR, yet TCRdb's version contains in-frame clones alone and is incomplete. V and J calls and clone size are given by that table; D and trimming were obtained from the DNA. This table holds under 70,000 clones, roughly 80% found once. Germline assignment: CDR1 SGHTA and CDR2 FQGNSA. The CDR3 spans 14 residues. After removal of 5 bases from V and 2 bases from J, the junction contained 4 bases not matched to a gene. The chain joins TRBV7-2 to TRBJ2-7; 9 bases are a match to TRBD1. The TCR was taken from a man aged 60-69 years with acute or convalescent COVID-19. Sequencing was carried out using peripheral blood. CDR3 bases: TGTGCCAGCAGCCCGGACAGGGGTCCCTACGAGCAGTACTTC. It is translated as CASSPDRGPYEQYF. Complete variable domain (other parts from reference TRBV7-2 and TRBJ2-7): GAGVSQSPSNKVTEKGKDVELRCDPISGHTALYWYRQSLGQGLEFLIYFQGNSAPDKSGLPSDRFSAERTGGSVSTLTIQRTQQEDSAVYLCASSPDRGPYEQYFGPGTRLTVT.